One and the same sample provided the 14 T cell receptor beta chains below, sequenced in a study of cytotoxic CD8 clonotypes in ibrutinib-treated CLL (dated by TCRdb to about 2021). The meaning of the sample's time point label: approximately 25 months on ibrutinib. The method was the immunoSEQ multiplex PCR assay. TCRdb's version of the immuneACCESS table is confined to in-frame rearrangements and falls short of the full clone set. An unresolved V gene accounts for under half of the shortfall where checked; the remainder is of unknown origin. Present in this sample are 100,000 or so clones, 45% to 65% of which were seen just once. The top ten constitute about 40% of the sample. Material: PBMCs, obtained after 24 months of ibrutinib treatment. All receptors derive from a human donor with chronic lymphocytic leukemia.

This clone has only a few counts. This rearrangement joins TRBV2 to TRBJ2-4; weak D call: TRBD2 (5 bases). V was pared by 5 bases and J by 9 bases, with 8 bases between. The germline V gene encodes CDR1 SNHLY and CDR2 FYNNEI. CDR3 size: 11 residues. CDR3 amino acids: CASSTGGIQYF. The CDR3 region has the DNA TGTGCCAGCAGTACTGGAGGCATTCAGTACTTC.

This chain uses TRBV30 with TRBJ1-2, with a weak D call TRBD1 (5 bases). Germline CDR1 is GTSNPN and CDR2 is SVGIG (reference sequence). The V and J ends lost 2 bases and 3 bases respectively, with 19 bases between them. The CDR3 sequence is 16 residues long. CDR3 coding DNA: TGTGCCTGGAGTCGGCAGCTGGGGGTTTCGGACTATGGCTACACCTTC. It is translated as CAWSRQLGVSDYGYTF.

The V gene is TRBV30, the J gene TRBJ2-3; D is perhaps TRBD1 or TRBD2 (5 bases each). This CDR3 contains 14 residues. CDR1 is GTSNPN and CDR2 is SVGIG in the germline V gene (reference sequence). Trimming removed 5 bases at V and 4 bases at J, with 16 bases between. The CDR3 loop reads CAWGGQGTPDTQYF. In DNA form, the CDR3 reads TGTGCCTGGGGGGGTCAGGGAACGCCAGATACGCAGTATTTT.

Details on this clone: The junction shows a germline mismatch at one end, possibly a read error. The V call is TRBV19, the J call TRBJ2-2; 11 bases agree with TRBD1. Per germline, CDR1 LNHDA and CDR2 SQIVND (reference sequence). This CDR3 spans 17 amino acids. The DNA of the CDR3 is TGTGCCAGTAGTGTCCCCTGGGACAGGGGGAACGCCGGGGAGCTGTTTTTT. Translation: CASSVPWDRGNAGELFF.

This clone was counted a single time. The genes are TRBV10-2 and TRBJ1-4; D is ambiguous. Between the trimmed V and J ends, which lost 0 bases and 8 bases, there was a span of 13 bases. The CDR3 runs 15 residues. CDR1 and CDR2 from the germline V gene are WSHSY and SAAADI. The CDR3 coding sequence is TGCGCCAGCAGTGAGTCTCACAGAGCCAACGAAAAACTGTTTTTT. Encoded protein: CASSESHRANEKLFF.

This clone has just a few counts. The gene calls are TRBV6-6 and TRBJ1-2, with 8 bases identical to TRBD1. The V segment lost 2 bases and the J segment 6 bases; nucleotides outside the gene matches: 5. Germline lookup yields CDR1 MNHNY and CDR2 SVGAGI (reference sequence). The CDR3 is 14 residues long. CDR3 sequence: CASSYLTGGDGYTF. CDR3 coding DNA: TGTGCCAGCAGTTACCTTACAGGGGGAGATGGCTACACCTTC.

This clone was recorded a few times. CDR3 DNA: TGTGCTAGTGGCCCGGGACTAGCACTGGGCGAGCAGTTCTTC. Translated: CASGPGLALGEQFF. J is TRBJ2-1 and V is TRBV12-5, with 9 bases aligning to TRBD2. Trimming removed 6 bases from V and 10 bases from J; junction bases left unmatched: 10. Germline V gene lookup returns CDR1 LGHNT and CDR2 FRNRAP. CDR3 length: 14 amino acids.

The chain couples TRBV7-9 to TRBJ1-1, with D possibly TRBD1 on 6 matching bases. Trimming removed 5 bases at V and 4 bases at J, with 8 bases between. This CDR3 is 12 amino acids long. The germline gives CDR1 SEHNR, CDR2 FQNEAQ (reference sequence). The CDR3 region is CASSEGVTEAFF. The DNA for the CDR3 is TGTGCCAGCAGCGAGGGGGTCACTGAAGCTTTCTTT.

The table lists this clone with a count of one. V gene TRBV18 combines with J gene TRBJ1-4; D not resolved. The CDR3 sequence is 13 residues long. Trimming left V 2 bases short and J 6 bases short, with 7 bases between. Germline V CDR1 and CDR2: KGHSH, LQKENI. The DNA for the CDR3 is TGTGCCAGCTCACCATCCGGGGATGAAAAACTGTTTTTT. Protein: CASSPSGDEKLFF.

The chain is built from TRBV5-1 and TRBJ2-5, with D tentatively TRBD1 (6 bases). V lost 3 bases and J lost 4, with 16 bases in between. CDR3 length equals 15 residues. Germline V lookup: CDR1 SGHRS, CDR2 YFSETQ. CDR3 nucleotide sequence: TGCGCCAGCAGCTACGCCGGACGAGGGGGAGAGACCCAGTACTTC. It translates to CASSYAGRGGETQYF. The full variable domain, its missing parts supplied by reference TRBV5-1 and TRBJ2-5, is KAGVTQTPRYLIKTRGQQVTLSCSPISGHRSVSWYQQTPGQGLQFLFEYFSETQRNKGNFPGRFSGRQFSNSRSEMNVSTLELGDSALYLCASSYAGRGGETQYFGPGTRLLVL.

The chain uses TRBV5-1 and TRBJ2-1; 9 bases map to TRBD1. Germline loops: CDR1 SGHRS, CDR2 YFSETQ. This CDR3 is 16 amino acids long. The V and J ends lost 4 bases and 9 bases, in that order; junction bases with no gene match: 14. CDR3 amino acids: CASSKGTGQGNREQFF. The CDR3 DNA sequence: TGCGCCAGCAGCAAAGGGACGGGACAGGGAAATCGTGAGCAGTTCTTC.

The rearrangement links TRBV27 to TRBJ1-3; maybe TRBD1 (5 bases). The CDR3 totals 15 residues. Trimming cost V 7 bases and J 0 bases, with 13 bases left between them. Germline values: CDR1 MNHEY, CDR2 SMNVEV (reference sequence). CDR3 region: CASMGVSSSGNTIYF. DNA for the CDR3: TGTGCCAGCATGGGGGTCAGCAGCTCTGGAAACACCATATATTTT.

This clone came up a few times. The V call is TRBV4-1, the J call TRBJ1-4; D unclear. Germline V gene lookup returns CDR1 MGHRA and CDR2 YSYEKL. CDR3 length: 15 residues. Trimming took off 4 bases at V and 0 bases at J, with 9 bases between the two ends. The CDR3 sequence: CASSRDRSTNEKLFF. CDR3 bases: TGCGCCAGCAGCCGAGACCGATCAACTAATGAAAAACTGTTTTTT.

This clone came up many times. In DNA, the CDR3 is TGTGCCAGCCTCTTGACAGGCAATCAGCCCCAGCATTTT. Encoded protein: CASLLTGNQPQHF. V is TRBV6-1 and J is TRBJ1-5, with D maybe TRBD1 (5 bases). V gave up 8 bases and J gave up 2 bases, with 10 bases separating them. This CDR3 contains 13 residues. In germline, CDR1 is MNHNS, CDR2 SASEGT.